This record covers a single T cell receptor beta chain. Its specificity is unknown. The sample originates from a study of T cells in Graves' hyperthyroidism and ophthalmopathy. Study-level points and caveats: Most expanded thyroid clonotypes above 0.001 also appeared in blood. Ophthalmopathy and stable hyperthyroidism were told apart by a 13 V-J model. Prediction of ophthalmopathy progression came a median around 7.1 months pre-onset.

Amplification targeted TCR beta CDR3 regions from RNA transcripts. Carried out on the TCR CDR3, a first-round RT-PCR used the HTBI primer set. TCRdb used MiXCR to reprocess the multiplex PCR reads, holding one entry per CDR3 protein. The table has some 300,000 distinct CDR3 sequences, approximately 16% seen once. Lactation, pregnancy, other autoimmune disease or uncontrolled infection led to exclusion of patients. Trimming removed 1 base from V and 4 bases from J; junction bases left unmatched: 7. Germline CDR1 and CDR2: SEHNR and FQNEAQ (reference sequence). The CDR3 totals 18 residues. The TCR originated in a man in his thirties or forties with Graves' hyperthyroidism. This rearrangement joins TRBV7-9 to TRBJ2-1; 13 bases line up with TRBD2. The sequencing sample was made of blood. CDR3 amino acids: CASSLGTSGSRSYNEQFF. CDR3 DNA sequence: TGTGCCAGCAGCTTAGGGACTAGCGGGAGTAGAAGTTACAATGAGCAGTTCTTC.